The TCR beta chain under discussion was sequenced for a study of shared clonotypes between healthy human individuals. Overall study: Aged 18 to 49, the donors were a couple of women and a few men.

It was about 180 ng DNA, 28,000 or so T cell genomes, that sorted-subset replicate PCRs used. Data came from immunoSEQ multiplex PCR; TCRdb stores just in-frame clones and leaves some out. The sample yields some 630,000 clones, about 96% seen once. CD45RO-negative, CCR7-positively selected cells formed the naive CD8 fraction, excluding terminally differentiated effector memory CD45RA+ cells. The CDR3 runs to 13 residues. The J segment lost 3 bases and the V segment lost 5 bases, leaving 3 bases of the junction unmatched. Germline-derived CDR1 and CDR2 are SGHVS and FNYEAQ. The chain carries TRBV7-6 and TRBJ2-7; 8 positions agree with TRBD2. This clonotype originated in a woman aged 30 to 39 in good health. Sequenced sample: naive CD8+ T cells sorted from blood. CDR3 coding DNA: TGTGCCAGCAGCCCGGGACTAGTCTACGAGCAGTACTTC. It encodes CASSPGLVYEQYF.